In this sample, the clone carrying this TCR beta chain turned up a few times. The antigen is unknown. The data belong to a study of cytomegalovirus exposure and HLA in healthy donors. For the study at large: It was reported in a later analysis that the 120 or so validation repertoires used the same platform as the 500 to 700 first-cohort repertoires. Study-wide results and caveats: A classifier reportedly called cytomegalovirus status with high sensitivity and specificity. Researchers catalogued roughly 170 TCR beta chains as cytomegalovirus-associated.

This CDR3 region has 14 residues. The germline CDR1 and CDR2 sequences are MGHRA and YSYEKL. V lost 2 bases, J lost 2 bases, and 9 bases lay in between. Using immunoSEQ multiplex PCR, the repertoire was profiled, and TCRdb retains in-frame clones only, with some absent. The sample includes almost 200,000 clones, about 81% of them seen just once. The sequence came from a woman aged 25 to 39 in good health and CMV-seronegative. The V and J genes are TRBV4-1 and TRBJ2-5; no firm D call. The specimen was PBMCs. CDR3 sequence reads: CASSQRLGQETQYF. For the CDR3, the DNA is TGCGCCAGCAGCCAAAGGCTAGGTCAAGAGACCCAGTACTTC.